Listed below are T cell receptor beta chains from one sample, sequenced in a study of cytomegalovirus exposure and HLA in healthy donors. Method: immunoSEQ multiplex PCR; TCRdb's copy keeps in-frame clones and lacks some. The sample comprises about 190,000 clones, roughly 80% of which are singletons, and 2% to 3% rests with the top ten. Material: PBMCs. The receptors originated from a woman between 45 and 60 years old in good health and CMV-seropositive. CDR3s include the opening cysteine and the closing phenylalanine or tryptophan. D genes are given only for firm matches. Clone size appears in some rows only: once, few, many, or a class for an expanded clone.

j_gene: TRBJ2-7
len: 14
d_gene: -
abundance: -
v_gene: TRBV28
CDR3nt: TGTGCCAGCAGTCAACTCAGAGGTGCCTACGAGCAGTACTTC
CDR3aa: CASSQLRGAYEQYF

j_gene: TRBJ2-5
len: 18
d_gene: TRBD2
abundance: -
v_gene: TRBV9
CDR3nt: TGTGCCAGCAGCGTTGGAGGTACTAGCGGGGAACTTCACGAGACCCAGTACTTC
CDR3aa: CASSVGGTSGELHETQYF

j_gene: TRBJ2-3
len: 16
d_gene: TRBD2
abundance: -
v_gene: TRBV4-2
CDR3nt: TGTGCCAGCAGCCGAAGAGCGGGGGGACCCACAGATACGCAGTATTTT
CDR3aa: CASSRRAGGPTDTQYF

j_gene: TRBJ1-2
len: 13
d_gene: -
abundance: -
v_gene: TRBV28
CDR3nt: TGTGCCAGCAGTTTAGGGGGCCGAAGTGGCTACACCTTC
CDR3aa: CASSLGGRSGYTF

j_gene: TRBJ1-1
len: 13
d_gene: -
abundance: few
v_gene: TRBV5-6
CDR3nt: TGTGCCAGCAGACCGCAGATGAACACTGAAGCTTTCTTT
CDR3aa: CASRPQMNTEAFF

j_gene: TRBJ1-1
len: 13
d_gene: -
abundance: -
v_gene: TRBV7-2
CDR3nt: TGTGCCAGCAGCCCAATGGTAGTAACTGAAGCTTTCTTT
CDR3aa: CASSPMVVTEAFF

j_gene: TRBJ2-1
len: 16
d_gene: TRBD2
abundance: -
v_gene: TRBV5-4
CDR3nt: TGTGCCAGCAGCCCGTTAGCGGGGGGGATCAACAATGAGCAGTTCTTC
CDR3aa: CASSPLAGGINNEQFF

j_gene: TRBJ2-3
len: 13
d_gene: TRBD2
abundance: -
v_gene: TRBV27
CDR3nt: TGTGCCAGCAGATGGGGGGGAACAGATACGCAGTATTTT
CDR3aa: CASRWGGTDTQYF

j_gene: TRBJ2-7
len: 13
d_gene: TRBD2
abundance: once
v_gene: TRBV7-2
CDR3nt: TGTGCCAGCAGCTTCGGGGAGGGCTACGAGCAGTACTTC
CDR3aa: CASSFGEGYEQYF

j_gene: TRBJ1-1
len: 13
d_gene: -
abundance: few
v_gene: TRBV7-9
CDR3nt: TGTGCCAGCAGCTCGACACCGAACACTGAAGCTTTCTTT
CDR3aa: CASSSTPNTEAFF

j_gene: TRBJ1-2
len: 14
d_gene: -
abundance: -
v_gene: TRBV19
CDR3nt: TGTGCCAGTAGTATTGACACCACTAACTATGGCTACACCTTC
CDR3aa: CASSIDTTNYGYTF

j_gene: TRBJ1-2
len: 14
d_gene: TRBD1
abundance: -
v_gene: TRBV14
CDR3nt: TGTGCCAGCAGCCAAGACAACAGGGGCTATGGCTACACCTTC
CDR3aa: CASSQDNRGYGYTF

j_gene: TRBJ2-7
len: 14
d_gene: TRBD2
abundance: -
v_gene: TRBV6-5
CDR3nt: TGTGCCAGCAAAAAGAGCGGGGGGCGGGGAAAGCAGTACTTC
CDR3aa: CASKKSGGRGKQYF

j_gene: TRBJ1-2
len: 15
d_gene: -
abundance: once
v_gene: TRBV4-1
CDR3nt: TGCGCCAGCAGCCAAGATCGTCGGGGGGCTGGCGGCTACACCTTC
CDR3aa: CASSQDRRGAGGYTF

j_gene: TRBJ1-1
len: 13
d_gene: -
abundance: -
v_gene: TRBV11-1
CDR3nt: TGTGCCAGCAGCTTAGAGGGGCACACTGAAGCTTTCTTT
CDR3aa: CASSLEGHTEAFF

j_gene: TRBJ1-6
len: 14
d_gene: TRBD1
abundance: -
v_gene: TRBV5-4
CDR3nt: TGTGCCAGCGGAACGGGACAGGGCAATTCACCCCTCCACTTT
CDR3aa: CASGTGQGNSPLHF

j_gene: TRBJ1-6
len: 14
d_gene: -
abundance: -
v_gene: TRBV6-5
CDR3nt: TGTGCCAGCAGTTACTCGACAGATAATTCACCCCTCCACTTT
CDR3aa: CASSYSTDNSPLHF

j_gene: TRBJ2-5
len: 14
d_gene: -
abundance: -
v_gene: TRBV5-6
CDR3nt: TGTGCCAGCAGCTTGGGAGCAGGGAAAGAGACCCAGTACTTC
CDR3aa: CASSLGAGKETQYF

j_gene: TRBJ1-2
len: 15
d_gene: -
abundance: -
v_gene: TRBV6-1
CDR3nt: TGTGCCAGCATCTTGACAGGACGGACGATCTATGGCTACACCTTC
CDR3aa: CASILTGRTIYGYTF

j_gene: TRBJ1-2
len: 12
d_gene: -
abundance: -
v_gene: TRBV10-3
CDR3nt: TGTGCCATCAGTGGGACTTCCTATGGCTACACCTTC
CDR3aa: CAISGTSYGYTF

j_gene: TRBJ1-1
len: 14
d_gene: -
abundance: -
v_gene: TRBV5-4
CDR3nt: TGTGCCAGCAGCTTTGGGTACGCATCCTCCGGGGCTTTCTTT
CDR3aa: CASSFGYASSGAFF

j_gene: TRBJ2-2
len: 14
d_gene: TRBD2
abundance: -
v_gene: TRBV4-1
CDR3nt: TGCGCCAGCAGGAGCGGGGGGGCCGGCGGGGAGCTGTTTTTT
CDR3aa: CASRSGGAGGELFF

j_gene: TRBJ1-6
len: 14
d_gene: -
abundance: -
v_gene: TRBV7-9
CDR3nt: TGTTCCAGCAGCTCCCCCCAGGGTAATTCACCCCTCCACTTT
CDR3aa: CSSSSPQGNSPLHF

j_gene: TRBJ2-7
len: 15
d_gene: -
abundance: -
v_gene: TRBV19
CDR3nt: TGTGCCAGTAGTATTGCGGCAGGGGCCTCCTACGAGCAGTACTTC
CDR3aa: CASSIAAGASYEQYF

j_gene: TRBJ1-3
len: 15
d_gene: -
abundance: -
v_gene: TRBV5-7
CDR3nt: TGTGCCAGGGTACAGGACCCGACCTTGGGAAACACCATATATTTT
CDR3aa: CARVQDPTLGNTIYF

j_gene: TRBJ1-1
len: 13
d_gene: TRBD1
abundance: -
v_gene: TRBV28
CDR3nt: TGTGCCAGCAATCTAAGGGGACAGTCGGGAGCTTTCTTT
CDR3aa: CASNLRGQSGAFF

j_gene: TRBJ2-7
len: 13
d_gene: TRBD1
abundance: -
v_gene: TRBV2
CDR3nt: TGTGCCAGCAGTGAAGACAGGGGGTTCGAGCAGTACTTC
CDR3aa: CASSEDRGFEQYF

j_gene: TRBJ2-7
len: 13
d_gene: -
abundance: -
v_gene: TRBV2
CDR3nt: TGTGCCACTTCAGACAGGACCGCCTACGAGCAGTACTTC
CDR3aa: CATSDRTAYEQYF

j_gene: TRBJ1-6
len: 15
d_gene: TRBD1
abundance: -
v_gene: TRBV30
CDR3nt: TGTGCCTGGAGTCAGGGGACAGTGGCTAATTCACCCCTCCACTTT
CDR3aa: CAWSQGTVANSPLHF

j_gene: TRBJ2-2
len: 14
d_gene: TRBD1
abundance: -
v_gene: TRBV11-3
CDR3nt: TGTGCCAGCAGCCCAGGGACAGGGACCGGGGAGCTGTTTTTT
CDR3aa: CASSPGTGTGELFF

j_gene: TRBJ2-7
len: 12
d_gene: TRBD1
abundance: once
v_gene: TRBV25-1
CDR3nt: TGTGCCAGCAGTCGGACAGGGAACGAGCAGTACTTC
CDR3aa: CASSRTGNEQYF

j_gene: TRBJ2-3
len: 15
d_gene: -
abundance: -
v_gene: TRBV29-1
CDR3nt: TGCAGCGTTGCTGGGGGGTTCTCTATCACAGATACGCAGTATTTT
CDR3aa: CSVAGGFSITDTQYF

j_gene: TRBJ2-3
len: 11
d_gene: -
abundance: -
v_gene: TRBV5-1
CDR3nt: TGCGCCTCCATGGGAGGAGATACGCAGTATTTT
CDR3aa: CASMGGDTQYF

j_gene: TRBJ1-2
len: 14
d_gene: TRBD1
abundance: -
v_gene: TRBV28
CDR3nt: TGTGCCAGCAGTTTACACAGGGGGAACTATGGCTACACCTTC
CDR3aa: CASSLHRGNYGYTF

j_gene: TRBJ2-7
len: 15
d_gene: -
abundance: -
v_gene: TRBV9
CDR3nt: TGTGCCAGCAGCGTAGGGGACTCGAGCCCCTACGAGCAGTACTTC
CDR3aa: CASSVGDSSPYEQYF

j_gene: TRBJ2-1
len: 15
d_gene: -
abundance: -
v_gene: TRBV18
CDR3nt: TGTGCCAGCTCCCCGGTCGCGAGCTCCTACAATGAGCAGTTCTTC
CDR3aa: CASSPVASSYNEQFF

j_gene: TRBJ1-6
len: 14
d_gene: -
abundance: -
v_gene: TRBV27
CDR3nt: TGTGCCAGCAGTTTGAGGGTGGGTAATTCACCCCTCCACTTT
CDR3aa: CASSLRVGNSPLHF

j_gene: TRBJ1-1
len: 16
d_gene: TRBD1
abundance: -
v_gene: TRBV7-9
CDR3nt: TGTGCCAGCAGCTCCCGGGACAGCCAAATGAACACTGAAGCTTTCTTT
CDR3aa: CASSSRDSQMNTEAFF

j_gene: TRBJ2-5
len: 15
d_gene: -
abundance: -
v_gene: TRBV4-2
CDR3nt: TGTGCCAGCAGCTTGGCCGCGGGGAATCAAGAGACCCAGTACTTC
CDR3aa: CASSLAAGNQETQYF

j_gene: TRBJ2-3
len: 17
d_gene: TRBD2
abundance: -
v_gene: TRBV5-5
CDR3nt: TGTGCCAGCAGCTTGTGGTCGTCGGGGGGATCAACAGATACGCAGTATTTT
CDR3aa: CASSLWSSGGSTDTQYF

j_gene: TRBJ1-6
len: 15
d_gene: -
abundance: -
v_gene: TRBV10-1
CDR3nt: TGCGCCAGCAGTGAGTCGAACAGCCCGATTCACCCCCTCCACTTT
CDR3aa: CASSESNSPIHPLHF

j_gene: TRBJ1-6
len: 16
d_gene: -
abundance: once
v_gene: TRBV7-9
CDR3nt: TGTTCCAGCAGCTCATCTACTAATAAAGGGGTTTCACCCCTCCACTTT
CDR3aa: CSSSSSTNKGVSPLHF

j_gene: TRBJ2-7
len: 16
d_gene: -
abundance: -
v_gene: TRBV4-3
CDR3nt: TGCGCCAGCAGCCAAGAGTGGGAGGACGGGGTTTACGAGCAGTACTTC
CDR3aa: CASSQEWEDGVYEQYF

j_gene: TRBJ2-2
len: 17
d_gene: TRBD1
abundance: -
v_gene: TRBV7-2
CDR3nt: TGTGCCAGCAGCTTCACCTACCGGGACAGATACACCGGGGAGCTGTTTTTT
CDR3aa: CASSFTYRDRYTGELFF

j_gene: TRBJ2-1
len: 15
d_gene: TRBD1
abundance: -
v_gene: TRBV28
CDR3nt: TGTGCCAGCAGTCTCCGACAGGGCCCACTCAATGAGCAGTTCTTC
CDR3aa: CASSLRQGPLNEQFF